Listed here is a single TCR beta chain. The ends were cut back, 10 bases at V and 3 bases at J, with 13 bases in the middle. CDR1 SEHNR and CDR2 FQNEAQ come from the germline V gene (reference sequence). The CDR3 runs to 12 residues. The data are from a study of blood T cell repertoires in COVID-19. Authors' analysis steps: Nucleated cell number was recorded as an estimate derived from reference gene primer amplification. Profiling relied on immunoSEQ multiplex PCR, and the TCRdb table lists in-frame clones only, not all of them. V and J calls and clone size are those listed in that table; D and trimming were worked out from the DNA. Here the sample spans around 130,000 clones, more than 75% being singletons.

This chain connects TRBV7-9 to TRBJ2-7; D call uncertain. Material for sequencing was peripheral blood. The TCR originated in a woman between 45 and 65 years old who had recovered from COVID-19. CDR3 in DNA: TGTGCCACCGGCCAGGTGAGCTACGAGCAGTACTTC. It is translated as CATGQVSYEQYF.